Presented here are 2 T cell receptor beta chains from one specimen sequenced in a study of metastatic and nonmetastatic thyroid tumors. Every patient underwent thyroid surgery untreated. TCRdb re-processed the PCR reads through MiXCR. The sample has 27,000 or so clones, around 15% seen once. Material for sequencing was blood. The receptors originated from a male donor with papillary thyroid cancer or a benign thyroid nodule (not recorded which). Some clones in this sample may be carry-over from other donors' samples.

Turning to this clone: A much bigger clone sits one base away, suggesting this may be a read error. In nucleotides, the CDR3 is TGTGCTAGTGGTTTGACATGGGGGAACAATCAGCCCCAGCATTTT. Translating gives CASGLTWGNNQPQHF. The chain combines TRBV12-5 with TRBJ1-5; weak D call: TRBD1 (5 bases). Germline lookup yields CDR1 LGHNT and CDR2 FRNRAP. V was cut by 2 bases and J by 3 bases, with 11 bases left in between. The CDR3 has 15 amino acids.

This clone is medium-sized in the sample. The CDR3 loop reads CASSIHTGYDQPQHF. CDR3 nucleotide sequence: TGTGCCAGTAGTATCCACACAGGGTACGATCAGCCCCAGCATTTT. The V gene is TRBV19, the J gene TRBJ1-5, with D perhaps matching TRBD1 (6 bases). The germline V and J ends were trimmed by 3 bases and 5 bases, with 14 bases remaining between them. Germline CDR1 LNHDA, CDR2 SQIVND (reference sequence). The CDR3 totals 15 residues.